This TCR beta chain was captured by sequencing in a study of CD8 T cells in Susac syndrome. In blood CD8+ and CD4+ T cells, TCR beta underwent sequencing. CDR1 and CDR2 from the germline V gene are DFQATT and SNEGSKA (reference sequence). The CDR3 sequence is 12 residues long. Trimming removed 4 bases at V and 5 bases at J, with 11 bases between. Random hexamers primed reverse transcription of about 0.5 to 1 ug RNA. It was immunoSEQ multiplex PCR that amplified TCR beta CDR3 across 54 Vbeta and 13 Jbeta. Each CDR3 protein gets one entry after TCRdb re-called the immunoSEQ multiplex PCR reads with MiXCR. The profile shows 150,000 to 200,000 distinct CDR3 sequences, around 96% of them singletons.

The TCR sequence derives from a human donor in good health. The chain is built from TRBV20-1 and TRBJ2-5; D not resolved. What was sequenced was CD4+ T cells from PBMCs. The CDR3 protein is CSATLGRETQYF. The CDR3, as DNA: TGCAGTGCTACGCTCGGGCGCGAGACCCAGTACTTC.